The 19 T cell receptor beta chains in this list originate from one sample, sequenced in a study of T cell responses to AZD1222 COVID-19 vaccine. This table comes from immunoSEQ multiplex PCR, and its TCRdb copy is limited to in-frame clones, with some not included. The data contain about 39,000 clones, 88% of them singletons. Sequenced material: peripheral blood, taken 28 days after the second dose of the MenACWY control vaccine. The receptor set was obtained from an adult who received the MenACWY meningococcal vaccine as a control.

This clone was observed a single time. The V gene is TRBV6-5, the J gene TRBJ2-7; a weak D match, TRBD2 (6 bases). Germline V gene sequence: CDR1 MNHEY, CDR2 SVGAGI. CDR3 size: 15 residues. Trimming shortened V by 6 bases and J by 3 bases, and 18 bases separated the two germline ends. The DNA for the CDR3 is TGTGCCAGCAGCCGGGGGATGGACGGTCGCTACGAGCAGTACTTC. Translating gives CASSRGMDGRYEQYF.

By share, this clone counts as hyperexpanded. The genes are TRBV7-3 and TRBJ2-1; D unresolved. Trimming took off 2 bases at V and 6 bases at J, with 5 bases between the two ends. This CDR3 contains 12 residues. The germline CDR1 and CDR2 sequences are SGHTA and FQGTGA. CDR3 amino acids: CASSLYLNEQFF. In nucleotides, the CDR3 is TGTGCCAGCAGCTTATACCTCAATGAGCAGTTCTTC.

The chain employs TRBV28 and TRBJ2-2; D remains ambiguous. This CDR3 has 12 amino acids. Germline V gene lookup returns CDR1 MDHEN and CDR2 SYDVKM. Deletions cut 4 bases from V and 3 bases from J, with 3 bases between. The CDR3, as DNA: TGTGCCAGCAGTTCGTACACCGGGGAGCTGTTTTTT. It encodes CASSSYTGELFF. The full variable domain, with the rest looked up from reference TRBV28 and TRBJ2-2, is DVKVTQSSRYLVKRTGEKVFLECVQDMDHENMFWYRQDPGLGLRLIYFSYDVKMKEKGDIPEGYSVSREKKERFSLILESASTNQTSMYLCASSSYTGELFFGEGSRLTVL.

This chain links TRBV28 with TRBJ2-7; D is perhaps TRBD1 (6 bases). The CDR3 sequence is 13 residues long. Germline loops: CDR1 MDHEN, CDR2 SYDVKM. Trimming stripped 6 bases from V and 1 base from J, with 10 bases between. DNA for the CDR3: TGTGCCAGCAGAACCGGACAGTCCTACGAGCAGTACTTC. It specifies CASRTGQSYEQYF.

The chain has TRBV30 and TRBJ2-1; D perhaps matches TRBD1 (6 bases). This CDR3 comprises 13 residues. Germline V gene data show CDR1 as GTSNPN and CDR2 as SVGIG (reference sequence). The V end lost 7 bases, the J end lost 3 bases, and 13 bases lay between the germline ends. The CDR3 DNA is TGTGCCTCCACAGGGTACGGCTACAATGAGCAGTTCTTC. This codes for CASTGYGYNEQFF. The full variable domain, rest sourced from reference TRBV30 and TRBJ2-1, is SQTIHQWPATLVQPVGSPLSLECTVEGTSNPNLYWYRQAAGRGLQLLFYSVGIGQISSEVPQNLSASRPQDRQFILSSKKLLLSDSGFYLCASTGYGYNEQFFGPGTRLTVL.

The chain uses TRBV6-5 and TRBJ2-2, with D perhaps matching TRBD2 (5 bases). Looked up from germline, CDR1 is MNHEY and CDR2 is SVGAGI. The CDR3 length is 16 residues. With 0 bases removed from V and 6 bases from J, the gap between germline ends came to 14 bases. Here the CDR3 reads CASSYSELGGPGELFF. DNA of the CDR3: TGTGCCAGCAGTTACTCAGAGCTTGGCGGGCCCGGGGAGCTGTTTTTT.

This rearrangement joins TRBV27 to TRBJ1-4; D uncertain. The germline gives CDR1 MNHEY, CDR2 SMNVEV (reference sequence). V dropped 2 bases and J dropped 2 bases, with 6 bases sitting between them. The CDR3 covers 14 residues. DNA for the CDR3: TGTGCCAGCAGTTTAGGCGGTACTAATGAAAAACTGTTTTTT. Its protein is CASSLGGTNEKLFF. Complete variable domain (other parts from reference TRBV27 and TRBJ1-4): EAQVTQNPRYLITVTGKKLTVTCSQNMNHEYMSWYRQDPGLGLRQIYYSMNVEVTDKGDVPEGYKVSRKEKRNFPLILESPSPNQTSLYFCASSLGGTNEKLFFGSGTQLSVL.

The chain combines TRBV7-9 with TRBJ1-2, with D possibly being TRBD1 (6 bases). Germline CDR1 is SEHNR and CDR2 is FQNEAQ (reference sequence). Between the trimmed V and J ends, which lost 5 bases and 4 bases, there was a span of 14 bases. This CDR3 is 14 amino acids long. The CDR3 sequence is CASSPDRLGYGYTF. As DNA, the CDR3 is TGTGCCAGCAGCCCGGACAGATTGGGCTATGGCTACACCTTC.

The rearrangement joins TRBV19 to TRBJ2-2; D is unclear. The germline CDR1 and CDR2 sequences are LNHDA and SQIVND (reference sequence). V was clipped by 4 bases and J by 4 bases, with 10 bases between them. The CDR3 totals 14 residues. The CDR3 is CASSSRTSTGELFF. The CDR3 DNA reads as TGTGCCAGTAGTAGCCGGACCAGCACCGGGGAGCTGTTTTTT.

The chain joins TRBV5-6 to TRBJ2-3; the match to TRBD2 covers 12 bases. This CDR3 comprises 17 residues. J was trimmed by 5 bases and V by 4 bases; bases with no gene match: 11. Germline values: CDR1 SGHDT, CDR2 YYEEEE. The CDR3 loop is CASSVTRTSGIGDTQYF. The DNA for the CDR3 is TGTGCCAGCAGCGTGACTCGGACTAGCGGGATTGGAGATACGCAGTATTTT.

This chain joins TRBV3-1 (or the pseudogene TRBV3-2) and TRBJ2-4, with 11 positions matching TRBD2. This CDR3 spans 16 amino acids. Looked up from germline, CDR1 is LGHDT and CDR2 is YNNKEL (reference sequence). Trimming at V came to 4 bases and at J to 0 bases, leaving 2 bases not matched to a gene. The CDR3 loop reads CASSLGLAGAKNIQYF. CDR3 nucleotides: TGTGCCAGCAGCCTCGGACTAGCGGGAGCCAAAAACATTCAGTACTTC.

The rearrangement links TRBV19 to TRBJ2-3; D unclear. This CDR3 is 13 amino acids long. Per the germline V gene, CDR1 is LNHDA and CDR2 is SQIVND (reference sequence). Trimming shortened V by 3 bases and J by 4 bases, and 8 bases separated the two germline ends. In DNA form, the CDR3 reads TGTGCCAGTAGTATGTCCAGCTCAGATACGCAGTATTTT. Translation gives CASSMSSSDTQYF. Filled out from reference TRBV19 and TRBJ2-3, the complete variable domain reads DGGITQSPKYLFRKEGQNVTLSCEQNLNHDAMYWYRQDPGQGLRLIYYSQIVNDFQKGDIAEGYSVSREKKESFPLTVTSAQKNPTAFYLCASSMSSSDTQYFGPGTRLTVL.

The V gene is TRBV6-1, the J gene TRBJ2-7, with D perhaps TRBD2 (6 bases). V shed 1 base and J shed 0 bases, with 10 bases lying between them. The CDR3 has 15 amino acids. CDR1 MNHNS and CDR2 SASEGT come from the germline V gene. The CDR3 reads CASSEGAGSSYEQYF. Here the CDR3 DNA reads TGTGCCAGCAGTGAAGGGGCGGGGAGCTCCTACGAGCAGTACTTC.

In its sample, this clone was seen a few times. The chain has TRBV12-5 and TRBJ2-1, with D hard to call. The CDR3 has 13 residues. The germline V and J ends were trimmed by 7 bases and 7 bases, with 14 bases remaining between them. The germline CDR1 and CDR2 sequences are LGHNT and FRNRAP. The CDR3 DNA sequence: TGTGCTAGTGCCTTGGGCACTAAAAATGAGCAGTTCTTC. Amino acids: CASALGTKNEQFF.

CDR3 sequence reads: CASSLEGTNQETQYF. For the CDR3, the DNA is TGCGCCAGCAGCTTGGAAGGGACAAACCAAGAGACCCAGTACTTC. The chain links TRBV5-1 to TRBJ2-5; weak D call: TRBD1 (6 bases). Germline V CDR1 and CDR2: SGHRS, YFSETQ. The CDR3 covers 15 residues. V was shortened by 0 bases and J by 0 bases, with 9 bases between the two germline ends.

The chain recombines TRBV28 with TRBJ2-7; TRBD2 agrees at 12 bases. Germline CDR1 is MDHEN and CDR2 is SYDVKM. V gave up 7 bases and J gave up 6 bases; unmatched junction bases: 4. This CDR3 has 13 residues. Here the CDR3 reads CASILAGGGEQYF. In DNA, the CDR3 is TGTGCCAGCATTCTAGCGGGAGGGGGCGAGCAGTACTTC.

The V and J genes are TRBV19 and TRBJ2-7; unclear D gene. Trimming shortened V by 3 bases and J by 6 bases, and 12 bases separated the two germline ends. This CDR3 has 13 amino acids. Germline CDR1 LNHDA, CDR2 SQIVND (reference sequence). CDR3 nucleotide sequence: TGTGCCAGTAGTATTCACGTAGCTGCCGAGCAGTACTTC. This codes for CASSIHVAAEQYF.

The J gene is TRBJ2-2, the V gene TRBV18; D gene ambiguous. The germline gives CDR1 KGHSH, CDR2 LQKENI. The CDR3 length is 14 residues. V shed 0 bases and J shed 6 bases, with 8 bases lying between them. For the CDR3, the DNA is TGTGCCAGCTCACCACCTTTCCTCGCCGGGGAGCTGTTTTTT. Amino acid sequence: CASSPPFLAGELFF.

CDR3 bases: TGTGCCAGCAGTCCGGGACAGGGCTCTTTAAGTGGCTACACCTTC. Encoded protein: CASSPGQGSLSGYTF. The chain couples TRBV6-5 to TRBJ1-2, with 9 bases that match TRBD1. CDR1 MNHEY and CDR2 SVGAGI come from the germline V gene. J was trimmed by 7 bases and V by 5 bases; bases with no gene match: 11. The CDR3 extends over 15 amino acids.